The 20 T cell receptor beta chains listed next were all sequenced from one sample in a study of blood T cell repertoires in COVID-19. Repertoires were generated with immunoSEQ multiplex PCR, while TCRdb's copy carries only in-frame clones and drops some. The sample has 300,000 to 350,000 clones, over 80% seen once. The sample consisted of PBMCs or T cells enriched from blood (not recorded which). The origin of the receptors is a woman aged 18 to 35 who had recovered from COVID-19.

CDR3 amino acids: CASIRDFDTGELFF. As DNA, the CDR3 is TGTGCCAGCATACGGGACTTCGACACCGGGGAGCTGTTTTTT. The chain links TRBV2 to TRBJ2-2; D is perhaps TRBD2 (6 bases). V was trimmed by 7 bases and J by 3 bases, leaving 12 bases between them. Germline-derived CDR1 and CDR2 are SNHLY and FYNNEI. The CDR3 has 14 amino acids.

The rearrangement uses TRBV19 and TRBJ1-1; 8 positions match TRBD1. Germline loops: CDR1 LNHDA, CDR2 SQIVND (reference sequence). The CDR3 runs to 15 residues. Unmatched junction bases numbered 4, after V lost 4 bases and J lost 0 bases. The CDR3 loop reads CASSTGGGMNTEAFF. In DNA form, the CDR3 reads TGTGCCAGTAGTACAGGGGGCGGCATGAACACTGAAGCTTTCTTT.

The chain links TRBV10-3 to TRBJ2-1, with 7 bases that match TRBD1. Germline V gives CDR1 ENHRY, CDR2 SYGVKD. The CDR3 totals 15 residues. J lost 2 bases, V lost 3 bases, and 4 bases had no gene match. The CDR3: CAISEKGATYNEQFF. DNA of the CDR3: TGTGCCATCAGTGAAAAGGGGGCCACCTACAATGAGCAGTTCTTC.

The rearrangement uses TRBV9 and TRBJ2-2; D possibly corresponds to TRBD1 (6 bases). V was pared by 3 bases and J by 0 bases, with 15 bases between. Germline CDR1 reads SGDLS; CDR2 reads YYNGEE. The CDR3 runs 17 residues. This chain's CDR3 is CASSARRGGTNTGELFF. CDR3 nucleotides: TGTGCCAGCAGCGCCAGAAGAGGGGGTACGAACACCGGGGAGCTGTTTTTT.

The chain employs TRBV6-4 and TRBJ2-1; perhaps TRBD1 as D (5 bases). The CDR3 consists of 12 residues. Germline V gives CDR1 MRHNA, CDR2 SNTAGT. Trimming cost V 4 bases and J 4 bases, with 5 bases left between them. The CDR3 region is CASSGQYNEQFF. The CDR3 DNA is TGTGCCAGCAGTGGACAGTACAATGAGCAGTTCTTC.

This chain links TRBV6-1 with TRBJ1-1; D is ambiguous. CDR1 and CDR2 (germline): MNHNS, SASEGT. Trimming removed 3 bases from V and 0 bases from J, with 14 bases in between. The CDR3 has 16 residues. CDR3 DNA: TGTGCCAGCAGTGATGGGCTTCCAGCCATGAACACTGAAGCTTTCTTT. It encodes CASSDGLPAMNTEAFF.

This clone has just a few counts. The chain couples TRBV3-1 (or the pseudogene TRBV3-2) to TRBJ1-5; the D gene is possibly TRBD1 (5 bases). V lost 0 bases and J lost 2, with 17 bases in between. Germline CDR1 and CDR2: LGHDT and YNNKEL (reference sequence). The CDR3 extends over 18 amino acids. CDR3 bases: TGTGCCAGCAGCCAAGACGGTGCAGGGAATTTGGGCAATCAGCCCCAGCATTTT. Its protein product is CASSQDGAGNLGNQPQHF.

The rearrangement joins TRBV7-2 to TRBJ1-5; weak D call: TRBD1 (6 bases). Germline CDR1 and CDR2: SGHTA and FQGNSA. CDR3 length equals 13 residues. V was pared by 3 bases and J by 6 bases, with 9 bases between. Written as DNA, the CDR3 is TGTGCCAGCAGCTTGGGGGGGCGTCAGCCCCAGCATTTT. This codes for CASSLGGRQPQHF.

This chain joins TRBV29-1 and TRBJ2-3; no clear D gene. The V gene's germline CDR1 is SQVTM and CDR2 ANQGSEA. This CDR3 contains 11 residues. V dropped 6 bases and J dropped 5 bases, with 9 bases sitting between them. The CDR3, as DNA: TGCAGCGTCGAGAGCGAAGATACGCAGTATTTT. Amino acid sequence: CSVESEDTQYF.

V usage is TRBV3-1 (or the pseudogene TRBV3-2) and J usage is TRBJ1-4; 7 bases match TRBD1. The CDR3 spans 17 residues. The ends lost 1 base at V and 7 bases at J; junction bases unmatched: 12. Germline CDR1 LGHDT, CDR2 YNNKEL (reference sequence). CDR3 residues: CASSQVGAGTASEKLFF. CDR3 bases: TGTGCCAGCAGCCAAGTTGGGGCCGGGACAGCCAGTGAAAAACTGTTTTTT.

The V call is TRBV3-1 (or the pseudogene TRBV3-2), the J call TRBJ1-2, with D tentatively TRBD1 (5 bases). The CDR3 totals 17 residues. Germline V gene sequence: CDR1 LGHDT, CDR2 YNNKEL (reference sequence). The V end was cut by 4 bases, the J end by 4 bases, with 22 bases between. The CDR3 nucleotides are TGTGCCAGCAGCCCCCCCCCAGGGCAGATCATCCGCTATGGCTACACCTTC. Translated, it gives CASSPPPGQIIRYGYTF.

This clone has just a few counts. The rearrangement uses TRBV24-1 and TRBJ1-5; 7 bases agree with TRBD1. The V gene end was trimmed by 3 bases and the J gene end by 0 bases; junction bases not matched to a gene: 7. The V gene's germline CDR1 is KGHDR and CDR2 SFDVKD. This CDR3 has 17 amino acids. The CDR3 spells CATSDAGQSYSNQPQHF. DNA for the CDR3: TGTGCCACCAGTGATGCGGGACAGTCGTATAGCAATCAGCCCCAGCATTTT.

V gene TRBV29-1 combines with J gene TRBJ2-5, with 14 bases identical to TRBD2. The germline CDR1 and CDR2 sequences are SQVTM and ANQGSEA. The CDR3 spans 17 residues. The J segment lost 5 bases and the V segment lost 0 bases, leaving 8 bases of the junction unmatched. DNA of the CDR3: TGCAGCGTTGAAGAGGGGACTAGCGGGGGTACACGGGAGACCCAGTACTTC. It translates to CSVEEGTSGGTRETQYF.

The CDR3: CASSLLPGNYGYTF. In DNA form, the CDR3 reads TGCGCCAGCAGCTTGCTTCCAGGGAACTATGGCTACACCTTC. The J gene is TRBJ1-2, the V gene TRBV5-1, with D maybe TRBD1 (5 bases). This CDR3 has 14 residues. The V gene's germline CDR1 is SGHRS and CDR2 YFSETQ. Deletions cut 1 base from V and 2 bases from J, with 9 bases between.

The chain recombines TRBV28 with TRBJ2-7, with 8 nucleotides matching TRBD2. This CDR3 is built from 16 residues. V lost 5 bases and J lost 1; bases outside the gene matches: 10. Germline CDR1 MDHEN, CDR2 SYDVKM. The CDR3 protein is CASSATRGRQSYEQYF. The CDR3 bases are TGTGCCAGCAGTGCTACCCGCGGGAGGCAATCCTACGAGCAGTACTTC.

This sequence joins TRBV9 and TRBJ2-3; perhaps TRBD1 as D (5 bases). The CDR3 is 14 residues long. Per the germline V gene, CDR1 is SGDLS and CDR2 is YYNGEE. V was cut by 4 bases and J by 6 bases, with 15 bases left in between. The CDR3 DNA is TGTGCCAGCAGCCTCAGGGCGCAGGTGGATACGCAGTATTTT. Protein sequence: CASSLRAQVDTQYF.

The gene calls are TRBV7-9 and TRBJ1-1, with D possibly matching TRBD1 (6 bases). The CDR3 length is 14 residues. The germline CDR1 and CDR2 sequences are SEHNR and FQNEAQ (reference sequence). V shed 7 bases and J shed 4 bases, with 16 bases lying between them. CDR3 region: CASTKGGQATEAFF. CDR3 DNA: TGTGCCAGCACGAAGGGGGGGCAGGCCACTGAAGCTTTCTTT. The full variable domain, rest sourced from reference TRBV7-9 and TRBJ1-1, is DTGVSQNPRHKITKRGQNVTFRCDPISEHNRLYWYRQTLGQGPEFLTYFQNEAQLEKSRLLSDRFSAERPKGSFSTLEIQRTEQGDSAMYLCASTKGGQATEAFFGQGTRLTVV.

Worth noting for this clone: The junction differs from germline at one of its ends, possibly a read error. The rearrangement joins TRBV11-2 to TRBJ1-2; tentatively, D is TRBD1 (6 bases). This CDR3 is 12 amino acids long. CDR1 SGHAT and CDR2 FQNNGV come from the germline V gene. The CDR3 reads CASSSRGGRTNF. In DNA, the CDR3 is TGTGCCAGCAGCTCCCGGGGGGGGCGGACCAACTTC. The full variable domain, in which reference TRBV11-2 and TRBJ1-2 provide the parts outside the CDR3, is EAGVAQSPRYKIIEKRQSVAFWCNPISGHATLYWYQQILGQGPKLLIQFQNNGVVDDSQLPKDRFSAERLKGVDSTLKIQPAKLEDSAVYLCASSSRGGRTNFGSGTRLTVV.

The chain employs TRBV5-1 and TRBJ2-3; 10 bases fit TRBD1. With 7 bases clipped from V and 1 base from J, the junction kept 6 bases outside the gene matches. Germline V gives CDR1 SGHRS, CDR2 YFSETQ. The CDR3 contains 15 residues. As DNA, the CDR3 is TGCGCCAGCGGCCCGGGACAGGGGCGCACAGATACGCAGTATTTT. Its translation: CASGPGQGRTDTQYF.

The chain employs TRBV7-9 and TRBJ1-4; 8 positions agree with TRBD1. V was clipped by 1 base and J by 5 bases; unmatched bases: 3. Germline V gives CDR1 SEHNR, CDR2 FQNEAQ (reference sequence). This CDR3 comprises 15 residues. The CDR3 here is CASSLGQGSNEKLFF. The CDR3 DNA is TGTGCCAGCAGCTTAGGACAGGGGTCAAATGAAAAACTGTTTTTT. Supplemented by reference TRBV7-9 and TRBJ1-4, the full variable domain reads DTGVSQNPRHKITKRGQNVTFRCDPISEHNRLYWYRQTLGQGPEFLTYFQNEAQLEKSRLLSDRFSAERPKGSFSTLEIQRTEQGDSAMYLCASSLGQGSNEKLFFGSGTQLSVL.